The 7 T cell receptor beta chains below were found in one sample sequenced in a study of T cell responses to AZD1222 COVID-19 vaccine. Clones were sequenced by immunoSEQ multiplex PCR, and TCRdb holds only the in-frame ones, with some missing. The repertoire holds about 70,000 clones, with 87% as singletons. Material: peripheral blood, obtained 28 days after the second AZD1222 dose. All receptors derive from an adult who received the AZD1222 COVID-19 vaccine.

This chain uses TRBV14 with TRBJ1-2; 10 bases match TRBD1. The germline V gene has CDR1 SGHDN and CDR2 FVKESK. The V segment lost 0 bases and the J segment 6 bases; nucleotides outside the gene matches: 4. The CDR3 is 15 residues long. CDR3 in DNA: TGTGCCAGCAGCCAAGAATTCGGACAGGGGGATGGCTACACCTTC. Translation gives CASSQEFGQGDGYTF.

Written as DNA, the CDR3 is TGCAGCGTTGGCGACAGGAGCAATCAGCCCCAGCATTTT. Its protein is CSVGDRSNQPQHF. The chain has TRBV29-1 and TRBJ1-5; maybe TRBD1 (6 bases). The germline CDR1 and CDR2 sequences are SQVTM and ANQGSEA. This CDR3 is built from 13 residues. V lost 4 bases and J lost 1, with 8 bases in between.

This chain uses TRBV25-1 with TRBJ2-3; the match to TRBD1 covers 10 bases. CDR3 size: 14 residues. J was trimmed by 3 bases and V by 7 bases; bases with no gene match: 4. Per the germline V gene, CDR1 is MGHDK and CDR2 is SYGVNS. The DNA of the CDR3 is TGTGCCAGCATGGGACAGGGGAAAACAGATACGCAGTATTTT. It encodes CASMGQGKTDTQYF.

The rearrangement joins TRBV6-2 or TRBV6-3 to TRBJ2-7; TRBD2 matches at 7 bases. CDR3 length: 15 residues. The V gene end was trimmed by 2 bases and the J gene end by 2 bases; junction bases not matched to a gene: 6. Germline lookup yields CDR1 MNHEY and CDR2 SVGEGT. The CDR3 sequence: CASSYGLADPYEQYF. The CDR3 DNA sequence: TGTGCCAGCAGTTACGGGCTAGCGGACCCCTACGAGCAGTACTTC.

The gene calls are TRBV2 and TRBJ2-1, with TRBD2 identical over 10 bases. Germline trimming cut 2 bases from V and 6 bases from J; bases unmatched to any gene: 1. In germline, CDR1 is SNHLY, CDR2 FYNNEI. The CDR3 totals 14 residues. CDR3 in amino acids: CASSEWTSGNEQFF. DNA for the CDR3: TGTGCCAGCAGTGAATGGACTAGCGGCAATGAGCAGTTCTTC.

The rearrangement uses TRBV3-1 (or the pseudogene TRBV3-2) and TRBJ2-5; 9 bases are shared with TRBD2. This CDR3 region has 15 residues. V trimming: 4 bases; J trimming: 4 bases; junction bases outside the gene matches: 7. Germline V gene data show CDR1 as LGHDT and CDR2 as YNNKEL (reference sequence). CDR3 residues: CASSPGLASTETQYF. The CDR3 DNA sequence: TGTGCCAGCAGCCCGGGACTAGCATCGACAGAGACCCAGTACTTC.

The chain's CDR3 is CASKFGGSETQYF. The CDR3 nucleotides read TGTGCCAGTAAATTCGGGGGCTCGGAGACCCAGTACTTC. The chain recombines TRBV19 with TRBJ2-5; D could derive from TRBD1 or TRBD2 (6 bases each). Germline CDR1 reads LNHDA; CDR2 reads SQIVND (reference sequence). The germline V and J ends were trimmed by 7 bases and 5 bases, with 14 bases remaining between them. CDR3 length equals 13 residues.